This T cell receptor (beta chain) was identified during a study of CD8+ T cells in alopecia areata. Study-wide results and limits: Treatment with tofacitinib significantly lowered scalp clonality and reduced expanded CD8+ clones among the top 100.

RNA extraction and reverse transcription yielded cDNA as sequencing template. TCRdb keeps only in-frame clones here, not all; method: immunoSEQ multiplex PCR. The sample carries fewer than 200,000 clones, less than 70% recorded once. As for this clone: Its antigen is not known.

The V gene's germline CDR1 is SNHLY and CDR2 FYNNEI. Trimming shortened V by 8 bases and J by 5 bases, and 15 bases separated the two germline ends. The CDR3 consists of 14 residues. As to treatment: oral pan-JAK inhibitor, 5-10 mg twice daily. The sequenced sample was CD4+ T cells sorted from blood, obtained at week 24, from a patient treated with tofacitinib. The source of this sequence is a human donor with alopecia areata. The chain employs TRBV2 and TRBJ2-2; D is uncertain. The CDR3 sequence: CASSQIRETGELFF. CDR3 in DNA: TGTGCCAGCTCCCAAATCCGAGAGACCGGGGAGCTGTTTTTT.